This T cell receptor beta chain is drawn from a study of T-cell reconstitution after alpha-beta-depleted transplantation in children. General observations from the study: Once a year had passed after transplant, T-cell counts and diversity came mostly from newly produced T cells. By about two months after transplant, alpha-beta T cells reportedly arose from several hundred graft clones that had expanded. For some patients, TCRbeta diversity was high at day 60 because of recipient T cells and thymic progenitors that survived.

TCRbeta library preparation incorporated unique molecular identifiers. TCRdb re-called the PCR reads through MiXCR, storing one row per CDR3 protein. The table includes about 420,000 distinct CDR3 sequences, about 17% detected once. This CDR3 has 17 amino acids. Looked up from germline, CDR1 is LGHDT and CDR2 is YNNKEL (reference sequence). Trimming removed 2 bases at V and 0 bases at J, with 13 bases between. This clonotype was counted a few times. The antigen is undetermined. The sequencing here drew on PBMCs, mostly from graft donor cells, taken 360 days after TCRalphabeta/CD19-depleted stem cell transplant. The TCR comes from a boy under two years old who had a stem cell transplant for Wiskott-Aldrich syndrome, so the T cells may come from the graft donor. This chain joins TRBV3-1 and TRBJ1-4; no definite D call. The CDR3 coding sequence is TGTGCCAGCAGCCAAACATATACGCCCGCAACTAATGAAAAACTGTTTTTT. It is translated as CASSQTYTPATNEKLFF.